This entry lists 21 T cell receptor beta chains sequenced from one sample in a study of blood T cell repertoires in COVID-19. TCRdb's table, derived via immunoSEQ multiplex PCR, lists solely in-frame clones and lacks some. The sample consists of hundreds of thousands of clones, about 85% of them appearing once. The sequencing input was peripheral blood. All receptors come from a young man with active or convalescent COVID-19.

The genes are TRBV5-5 and TRBJ1-2, with D possibly TRBD1 on 5 matching bases. Per the germline V gene, CDR1 is SGHKS and CDR2 is YYEKEE (reference sequence). The CDR3 extends over 14 amino acids. V gave up 0 bases and J gave up 5 bases, with 11 bases separating them. The CDR3 loop reads CASSLGQGGYGYTF. In nucleotides, the CDR3 is TGTGCCAGCAGCTTGGGCCAGGGTGGGTATGGCTACACCTTC. The full variable domain, in which reference TRBV5-5 and TRBJ1-2 provide the parts outside the CDR3, is DAGVTQSPTHLIKTRGQQVTLRCSPISGHKSVSWYQQVLGQGPQFIFQYYEKEERGRGNFPDRFSARQFPNYSSELNVNALLLGDSALYLCASSLGQGGYGYTFGSGTRLTVV.

The chain carries TRBV10-3 and TRBJ2-7, with 10 bases lining up with TRBD1. The germline CDR1 and CDR2 sequences are ENHRY and SYGVKD. The ends lost 10 bases at V and 0 bases at J; junction bases unmatched: 3. The CDR3 is made up of 13 amino acids. The CDR3 region has the DNA TGTGCCACCCGGGACAGGGGCTCCTACGAGCAGTACTTC. Translating it yields CATRDRGSYEQYF.

This chain uses TRBV5-1 with TRBJ1-1, with D possibly being TRBD1 (6 bases). Germline assignment: CDR1 SGHRS and CDR2 YFSETQ. V shed 4 bases and J shed 3 bases, with 16 bases lying between them. This CDR3 has 15 amino acids. This CDR3 is CASSPRTARDTEAFF. The CDR3, as DNA: TGCGCCAGCAGCCCGAGGACAGCGCGAGACACTGAAGCTTTCTTT.

The rearrangement links TRBV30 to TRBJ1-1, with 9 bases that match TRBD1. CDR3 length: 12 amino acids. The germline gives CDR1 GTSNPN, CDR2 SVGIG (reference sequence). V trimming: 1 base; J trimming: 10 bases; junction bases outside the gene matches: 4. Here the CDR3 reads CAWSAGTGTAFF. CDR3 nucleotides: TGTGCCTGGAGTGCCGGGACAGGGACAGCTTTCTTT.

V usage is TRBV2 and J usage is TRBJ1-5; unclear D gene. The V gene's germline CDR1 is SNHLY and CDR2 FYNNEI. Trimming cost V 1 base and J 3 bases, with 7 bases left between them. This CDR3 is built from 14 residues. The CDR3 sequence is CASSEGRDNQPQHF. The CDR3 DNA reads TGTGCCAGCAGTGAAGGGAGGGACAATCAGCCCCAGCATTTT.

This clone is a singleton in its sample. J is TRBJ2-1 and V is TRBV6-2 or TRBV6-3; D is undetermined. V was pared by 0 bases and J by 15 bases, with 15 bases between. Germline values: CDR1 MNHEY, CDR2 SVGEGT. CDR3 size: 13 residues. CDR3 DNA: TGTGCCAGCAGTTACTCGAGCTGGAGTAATCCGTTCTTC. The encoded protein is CASSYSSWSNPFF.

The chain combines TRBV13 with TRBJ2-1, with 11 bases fitting TRBD2. CDR1 and CDR2 from the germline V gene are PRHDT and FYEKMQ (reference sequence). The J segment lost 4 bases and the V segment lost 10 bases, leaving 3 bases of the junction unmatched. The CDR3 covers 13 residues. CDR3 bases: TGTGCCACCTTAGCGGGGGGGTACAATGAGCAGTTCTTC. Protein sequence: CATLAGGYNEQFF.

As for this clone: The sample has other DNA sequences that encode this CDR3 too. The CDR3 here is CSARDLYEQYF. CDR3 DNA: TGCAGTGCTAGAGATCTCTACGAGCAGTACTTC. The chain joins TRBV20-1 to TRBJ2-7; D remains unclear. Germline V CDR1 and CDR2: DFQATT, SNEGSKA (reference sequence). This CDR3 has 11 residues. The ends were cut back, 0 bases at V and 3 bases at J, with 3 bases in the middle.

The gene calls are TRBV3-1 (or the pseudogene TRBV3-2) and TRBJ2-3; 8 nucleotides align to TRBD2. The CDR3 covers 15 residues. CDR1 is LGHDT, CDR2 YNNKEL, per germline (reference sequence). The V gene end was trimmed by 4 bases and the J gene end by 3 bases; junction bases not matched to a gene: 6. The chain's CDR3 is CASSLSSGVTDTQYF. In DNA form, the CDR3 reads TGTGCCAGCAGCCTTAGTAGCGGGGTGACAGATACGCAGTATTTT.

This clone came up a few times. The V gene is TRBV29-1, the J gene TRBJ1-2; 9 bases map to TRBD1. The V segment lost 6 bases and the J segment 6 bases; nucleotides outside the gene matches: 11. The germline CDR1 and CDR2 sequences are SQVTM and ANQGSEA. The CDR3 loop spans 14 amino acids. This CDR3 is CSVGDRARLNGYTF. Here the CDR3 DNA reads TGCAGCGTGGGGGACAGGGCCAGGTTAAATGGCTACACCTTC.

The V gene is TRBV9, the J gene TRBJ2-2; TRBD2 matches at 8 bases. The CDR3 has 15 residues. The trim removed 0 bases at V and 5 bases at J, leaving 3 bases unmatched. The germline V gene encodes CDR1 SGDLS and CDR2 YYNGEE. Here the CDR3 DNA reads TGTGCCAGCAGCGTAGGAAGCGGGAGTACCGGGGAGCTGTTTTTT. It encodes CASSVGSGSTGELFF.

V usage is TRBV25-1 and J usage is TRBJ2-5; D is ambiguous. V lost 1 base to trimming and J lost 2 bases, with 8 bases between them. Germline V gene lookup returns CDR1 MGHDK and CDR2 SYGVNS. The CDR3 runs to 14 residues. CDR3 sequence (DNA): TGTGCCAGCAGTGAATTTCAGAATCAAGAGACCCAGTACTTC. It translates to CASSEFQNQETQYF.

J is TRBJ2-1 and V is TRBV7-2; tentatively, D is TRBD2 (5 bases). The CDR3 is made up of 15 amino acids. CDR1 and CDR2 from the germline V gene are SGHTA and FQGNSA. Deletions cut 6 bases from V and 0 bases from J, with 12 bases between. The CDR3: CASSRGLFSYNEQFF. The CDR3 coding sequence is TGTGCCAGCAGTCGAGGACTTTTCTCCTACAATGAGCAGTTCTTC. Full variable domain (missing parts from reference TRBV7-2 and TRBJ2-1): GAGVSQSPSNKVTEKGKDVELRCDPISGHTALYWYRQSLGQGLEFLIYFQGNSAPDKSGLPSDRFSAERTGGSVSTLTIQRTQQEDSAVYLCASSRGLFSYNEQFFGPGTRLTVL.

This clone was recorded a few times. The chain recombines TRBV27 with TRBJ1-5, with unresolved D. Germline CDR1 and CDR2: MNHEY and SMNVEV (reference sequence). CDR3 size: 13 residues. Trimming left V 3 bases short and J 3 bases short, with 6 bases between. The CDR3 region is CASSLGTNQPQHF. CDR3 nucleotide sequence: TGTGCCAGCAGTTTGGGCACCAATCAGCCCCAGCATTTT.

V usage is TRBV5-1 and J usage is TRBJ1-5, with 9 nucleotides matching TRBD1. Trimming took 4 bases from V and 5 from J; bases not matched to a gene: 13. The CDR3 is 17 amino acids. Germline values: CDR1 SGHRS, CDR2 YFSETQ. The CDR3 DNA reads TGCGCCAGCAGCACCGACAGGGGGACGTATACCGATCAGCCCCAGCATTTT. It encodes CASSTDRGTYTDQPQHF.

A single count supports this clone. The chain uses TRBV15 and TRBJ2-7, with TRBD1 matching 7 bases. Germline V lookup: CDR1 LNHNV, CDR2 YYDKDF (reference sequence). The CDR3 extends over 12 amino acids. J lost 3 bases, V lost 5 bases, and 1 base had no gene match. In DNA, the CDR3 is TGTGCCACCAGCCGACAGGGCTACGAGCAGTACTTC. Its translation is CATSRQGYEQYF.

The genes are TRBV7-8 and TRBJ2-2, with 13 positions matching TRBD2. Trimming removed 4 bases from V and 5 bases from J; junction bases left unmatched: 4. Looked up from germline, CDR1 is SGHVS and CDR2 is FQNEAQ. This CDR3 has 16 amino acids. This CDR3 is CASSSTSGRLTGELFF. In DNA form, the CDR3 reads TGTGCCAGCAGCTCGACTAGCGGGAGGTTAACCGGGGAGCTGTTTTTT.

The V gene is TRBV19, the J gene TRBJ1-1, with D perhaps matching TRBD1 (6 bases). Trimming left V 2 bases short and J 1 base short, with 11 bases between. The CDR3 contains 15 residues. Per germline, CDR1 LNHDA and CDR2 SQIVND (reference sequence). The CDR3 here is CASSIRQAKNTEAFF. The CDR3 nucleotides are TGTGCCAGTAGTATAAGACAGGCTAAGAACACTGAAGCTTTCTTT.

The chain uses TRBV2 and TRBJ2-5, with 9 bases fitting TRBD2. J lost 0 bases, V lost 5 bases, and 1 base had no gene match. Germline lookup yields CDR1 SNHLY and CDR2 FYNNEI. The CDR3 sequence is 14 residues long. The CDR3 nucleotides are TGTGCCAGCAGTCTAGCGGGGTACCAAGAGACCCAGTACTTC. Translating it yields CASSLAGYQETQYF.

The V gene is TRBV24-1, the J gene TRBJ1-1; D perhaps matches TRBD1 (6 bases). CDR3 length equals 16 residues. Between the trimmed V and J ends, which lost 0 bases and 1 base, there was a span of 11 bases. The germline CDR1 and CDR2 sequences are KGHDR and SFDVKD. CDR3 sequence: CATSDLRQGGNTEAFF. CDR3 DNA sequence: TGTGCCACCAGTGATTTGCGGCAAGGGGGGAACACTGAAGCTTTCTTT.

The V call is TRBV7-2, the J call TRBJ1-1; D ambiguous. V was pared by 3 bases and J by 1 base, with 6 bases between. The CDR3 has 13 residues. Germline CDR1 SGHTA, CDR2 FQGNSA. CDR3 bases: TGTGCCAGCAGCTTTGGCAGGAACACTGAAGCTTTCTTT. It yields the protein CASSFGRNTEAFF.